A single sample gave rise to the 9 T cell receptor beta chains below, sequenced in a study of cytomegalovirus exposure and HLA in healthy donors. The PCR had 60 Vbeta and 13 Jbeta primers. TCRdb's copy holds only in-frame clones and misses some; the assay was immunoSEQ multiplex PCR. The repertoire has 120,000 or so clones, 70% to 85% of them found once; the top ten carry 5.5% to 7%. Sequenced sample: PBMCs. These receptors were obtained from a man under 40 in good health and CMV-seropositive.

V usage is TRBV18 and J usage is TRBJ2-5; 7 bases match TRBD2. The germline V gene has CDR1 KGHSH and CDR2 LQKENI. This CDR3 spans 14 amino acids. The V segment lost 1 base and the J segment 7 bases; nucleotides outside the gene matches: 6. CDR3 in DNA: TGTGCCAGCTCACCACGGAGCGGGGACGCGACCCAGTACTTC. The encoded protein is CASSPRSGDATQYF. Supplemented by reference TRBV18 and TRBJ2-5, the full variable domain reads NAGVMQNPRHLVRRRGQEARLRCSPMKGHSHVYWYRQLPEEGLKFMVYLQKENIIDESGMPKERFSAEFPKEGPSILRIQQVVRGDSAAYFCASSPRSGDATQYFGPGTRLLVL.

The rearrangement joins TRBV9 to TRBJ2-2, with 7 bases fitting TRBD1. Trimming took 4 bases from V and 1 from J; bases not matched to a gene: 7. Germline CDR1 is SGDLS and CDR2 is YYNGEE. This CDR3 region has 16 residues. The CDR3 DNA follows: TGTGCCAGCAGCTTTTCGACAGGGTTGAACACCGGGGAGCTGTTTTTT. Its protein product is CASSFSTGLNTGELFF.

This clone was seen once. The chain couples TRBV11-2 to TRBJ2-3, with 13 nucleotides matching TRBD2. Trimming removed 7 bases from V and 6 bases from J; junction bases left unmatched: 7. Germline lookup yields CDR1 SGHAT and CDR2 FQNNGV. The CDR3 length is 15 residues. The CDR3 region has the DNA TGTGCCAGCACCGATACTAGCGGGGGGGCCGATACGCAGTATTTT. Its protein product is CASTDTSGGADTQYF.

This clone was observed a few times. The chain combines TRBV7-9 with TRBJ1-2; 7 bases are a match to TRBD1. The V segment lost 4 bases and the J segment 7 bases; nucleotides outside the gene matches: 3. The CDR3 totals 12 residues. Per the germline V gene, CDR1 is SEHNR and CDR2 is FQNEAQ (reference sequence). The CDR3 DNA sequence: TGTGCCAGCAGCTATAACAGGGGTGGCTACACCTTC. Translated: CASSYNRGGYTF.

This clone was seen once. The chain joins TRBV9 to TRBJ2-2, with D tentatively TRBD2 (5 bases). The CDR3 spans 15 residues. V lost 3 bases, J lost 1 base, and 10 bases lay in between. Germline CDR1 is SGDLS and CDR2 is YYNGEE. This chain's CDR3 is CASSGGRGNTGELFF. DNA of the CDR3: TGTGCCAGCAGCGGGGGTCGGGGGAACACCGGGGAGCTGTTTTTT.

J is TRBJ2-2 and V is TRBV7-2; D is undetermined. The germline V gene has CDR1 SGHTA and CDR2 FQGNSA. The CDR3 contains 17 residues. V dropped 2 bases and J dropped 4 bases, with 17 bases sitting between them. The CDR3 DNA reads TGTGCCAGCAGCTTAAATTTGGCGTCTAGTGGCACCGGGGAGCTGTTTTTT. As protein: CASSLNLASSGTGELFF.

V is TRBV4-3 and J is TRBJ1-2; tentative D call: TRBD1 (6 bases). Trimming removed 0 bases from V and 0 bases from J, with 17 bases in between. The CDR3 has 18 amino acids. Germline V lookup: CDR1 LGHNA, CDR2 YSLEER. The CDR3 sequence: CASSQDFQGLGSNYGYTF. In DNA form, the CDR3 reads TGCGCCAGCAGCCAAGATTTTCAGGGGCTAGGGTCTAACTATGGCTACACCTTC.

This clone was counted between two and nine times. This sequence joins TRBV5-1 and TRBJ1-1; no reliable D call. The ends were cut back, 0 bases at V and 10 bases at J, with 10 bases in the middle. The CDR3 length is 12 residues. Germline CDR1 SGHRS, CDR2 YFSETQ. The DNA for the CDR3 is TGCGCCAGCAGCTTGGGTGCAGAAAGAGCTTTCTTT. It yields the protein CASSLGAERAFF.

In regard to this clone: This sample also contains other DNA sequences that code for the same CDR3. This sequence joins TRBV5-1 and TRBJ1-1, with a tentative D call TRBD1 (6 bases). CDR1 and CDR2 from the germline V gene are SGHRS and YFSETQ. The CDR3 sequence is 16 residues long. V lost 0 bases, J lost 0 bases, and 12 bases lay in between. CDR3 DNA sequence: TGCGCCAGCAGCTTGGCCGGGGGGCTTATGAACACTGAAGCTTTCTTT. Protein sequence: CASSLAGGLMNTEAFF.